Sequencing of this T cell receptor (beta chain) was carried out in a study of graft-versus-host responses after intestinal transplantation. Study results and caveats: Declines in HvG clones occurring early post-transplant were associated with peak circulating GvH clone levels.

In the case of this clone: The antigen remains unidentified.

The table came from immunoSEQ multiplex PCR; TCRdb's copy has only in-frame clones and leaves some out. The sample shows approximately 60,000 clones, around 90% of them seen only once. This CDR3 has 17 amino acids. With V trimmed by 1 base and J by 2 bases, 5 bases remained unmatched. Germline assignment: CDR1 SEHNR and CDR2 FQNEAQ (reference sequence). The clonotype was recovered from a human patient who received an intestinal transplant, so some T cells may come from the graft donor. The material was PBMCs, obtained 26 days after transplant. The gene calls are TRBV7-9 and TRBJ2-3; 11 bases match TRBD2. This CDR3 reads CASSLGVAGGPTDTQYF. CDR3 bases: TGTGCCAGCAGCTTAGGGGTAGCGGGGGGGCCCACAGATACGCAGTATTTT.